Detailed here is one T cell receptor beta chain. The sample originates from a study of control samples from healthy donors and cancer patients. Unmatched junction bases numbered 4, after V lost 6 bases and J lost 3 bases. Germline-derived CDR1 and CDR2 are LNHDA and SQIVND (reference sequence). The CDR3 has 13 amino acids. Assay used: immunoSEQ multiplex PCR; TCRdb lists only in-frame clones, some missing. The sample shows 150,000 to 200,000 clones, approximately 92% of them seen only once. The receptor was derived from a man in his late teens or twenties in good health. Source material: blood. The chain joins TRBV19 to TRBJ1-1, with 7 bases matching TRBD1. CDR3: CASSIRGDTEAFF. The CDR3 region has the DNA TGTGCCAGTAGCATCAGGGGGGACACTGAAGCTTTCTTT.